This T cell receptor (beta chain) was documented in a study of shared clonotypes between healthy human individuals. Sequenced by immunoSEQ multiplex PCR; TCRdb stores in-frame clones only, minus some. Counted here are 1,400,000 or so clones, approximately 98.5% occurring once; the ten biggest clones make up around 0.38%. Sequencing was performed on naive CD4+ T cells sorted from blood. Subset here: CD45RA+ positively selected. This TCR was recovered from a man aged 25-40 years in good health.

CDR3 loop: CASSLSFLQYF. The CDR3 DNA reads as TGTGCCAGCAGTTTAAGTTTTTTGCAGTATTTT. The chain employs TRBV28 and TRBJ2-3; D uncertain. V lost 2 bases and J 11 bases, leaving 8 bases between the germline ends. Germline CDR1 MDHEN, CDR2 SYDVKM. The CDR3 runs 11 residues. Full variable domain (outside the CDR3, taken from reference TRBV28 and TRBJ2-3): DVKVTQSSRYLVKRTGEKVFLECVQDMDHENMFWYRQDPGLGLRLIYFSYDVKMKEKGDIPEGYSVSREKKERFSLILESASTNQTSMYLCASSLSFLQYFGPGTRLTVL.